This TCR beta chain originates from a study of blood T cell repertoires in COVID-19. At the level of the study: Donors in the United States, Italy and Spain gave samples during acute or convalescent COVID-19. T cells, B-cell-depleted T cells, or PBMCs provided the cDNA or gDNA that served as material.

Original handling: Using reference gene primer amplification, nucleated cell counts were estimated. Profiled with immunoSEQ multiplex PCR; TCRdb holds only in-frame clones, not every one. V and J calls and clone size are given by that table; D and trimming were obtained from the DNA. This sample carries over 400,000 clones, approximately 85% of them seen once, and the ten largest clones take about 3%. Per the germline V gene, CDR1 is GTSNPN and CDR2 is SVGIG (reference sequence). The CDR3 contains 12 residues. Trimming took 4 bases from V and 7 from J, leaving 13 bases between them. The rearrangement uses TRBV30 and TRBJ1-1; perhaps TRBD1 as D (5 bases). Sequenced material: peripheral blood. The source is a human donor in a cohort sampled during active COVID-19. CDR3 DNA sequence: TGTGCCTGGACCCAGGGTATCGGTGAAGCTTTCTTT. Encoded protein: CAWTQGIGEAFF.